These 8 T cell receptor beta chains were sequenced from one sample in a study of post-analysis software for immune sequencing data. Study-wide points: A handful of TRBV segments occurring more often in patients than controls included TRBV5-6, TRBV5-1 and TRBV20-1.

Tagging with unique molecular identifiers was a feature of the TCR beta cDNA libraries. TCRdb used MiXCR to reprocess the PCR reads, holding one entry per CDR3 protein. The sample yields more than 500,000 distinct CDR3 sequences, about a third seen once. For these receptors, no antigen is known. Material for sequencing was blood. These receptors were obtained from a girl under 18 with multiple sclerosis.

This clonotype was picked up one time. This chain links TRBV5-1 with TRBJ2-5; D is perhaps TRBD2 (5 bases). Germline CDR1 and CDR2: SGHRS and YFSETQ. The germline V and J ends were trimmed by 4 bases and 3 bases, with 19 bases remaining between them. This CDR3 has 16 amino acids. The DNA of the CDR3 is TGCGCCAGCAGCCCCAAGGGAGAAGCGGAAAAAGAGACCCAGTACTTC. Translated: CASSPKGEAEKETQYF.

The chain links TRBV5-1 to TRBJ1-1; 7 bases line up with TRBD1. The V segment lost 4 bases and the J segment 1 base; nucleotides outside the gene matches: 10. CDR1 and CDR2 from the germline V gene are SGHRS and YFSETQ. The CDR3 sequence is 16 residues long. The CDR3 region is CASSLRTGGGNTEAFF. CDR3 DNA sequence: TGCGCCAGCAGCCTAAGGACAGGTGGAGGGAACACTGAAGCTTTCTTT.

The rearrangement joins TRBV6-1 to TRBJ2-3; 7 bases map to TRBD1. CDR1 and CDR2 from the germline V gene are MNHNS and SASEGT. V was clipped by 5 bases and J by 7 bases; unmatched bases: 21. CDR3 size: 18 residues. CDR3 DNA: TGTGCCAGCAGTCGCTCAACTCCCGGGACAGACCTCATCCATACGCAGTATTTT. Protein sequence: CASSRSTPGTDLIHTQYF.

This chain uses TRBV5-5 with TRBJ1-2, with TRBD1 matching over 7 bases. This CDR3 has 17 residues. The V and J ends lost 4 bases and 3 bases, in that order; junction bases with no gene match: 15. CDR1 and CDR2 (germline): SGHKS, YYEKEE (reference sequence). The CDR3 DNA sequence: TGTGCCAGCAGCCCCAGGACAGGCCAACGTCTGGACTATGGCTACACCTTC. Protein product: CASSPRTGQRLDYGYTF.

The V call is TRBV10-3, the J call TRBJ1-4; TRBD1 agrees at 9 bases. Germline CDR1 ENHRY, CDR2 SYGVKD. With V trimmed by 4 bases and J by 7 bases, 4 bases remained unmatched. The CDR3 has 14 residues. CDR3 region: CAISGTGEVEKLFF. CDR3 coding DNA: TGTGCCATCAGTGGGACAGGGGAGGTTGAAAAACTGTTTTTT.

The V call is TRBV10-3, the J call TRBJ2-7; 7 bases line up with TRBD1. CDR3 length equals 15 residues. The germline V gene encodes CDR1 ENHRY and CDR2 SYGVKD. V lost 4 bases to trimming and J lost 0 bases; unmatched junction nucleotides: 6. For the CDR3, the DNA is TGTGCCATCAGTGTCTCGGGACAGCTCTCCTACGAGCAGTACTTC. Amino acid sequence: CAISVSGQLSYEQYF.

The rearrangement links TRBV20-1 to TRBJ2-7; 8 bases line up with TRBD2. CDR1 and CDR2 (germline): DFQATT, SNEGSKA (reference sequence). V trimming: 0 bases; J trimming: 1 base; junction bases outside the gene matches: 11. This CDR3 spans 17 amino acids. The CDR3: CSARDGPGSGGSYEQYF. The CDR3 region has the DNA TGCAGTGCTAGAGATGGACCCGGGAGCGGGGGATCCTACGAGCAGTACTTC.

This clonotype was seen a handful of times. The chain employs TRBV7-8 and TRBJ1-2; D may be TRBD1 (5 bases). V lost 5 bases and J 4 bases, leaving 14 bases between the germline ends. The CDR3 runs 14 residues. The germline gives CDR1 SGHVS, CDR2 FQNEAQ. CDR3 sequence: CASSLRSGTYGYTF. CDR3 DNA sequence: TGTGCCAGCAGCCTACGGTCGGGGACCTATGGCTACACCTTC.